The 20 T cell receptor beta chains listed next were all sequenced from one sample in a study of cytomegalovirus exposure and HLA in healthy donors. 13 Jbeta primers and 60 Vbeta primers were used for the PCR. Sequenced by immunoSEQ multiplex PCR; TCRdb stores in-frame clones only, minus some. The sample contains 90,000 to 120,000 clones, roughly three quarters of which appear only once. The material sequenced was PBMCs. The receptors were gathered from a woman aged 45-59 years in good health and CMV-seropositive.

This chain links TRBV5-6 with TRBJ2-7; 10 nucleotides line up with TRBD2. Trimming cost V 4 bases and J 3 bases; bases outside gene matches: 13. Germline V gene sequence: CDR1 SGHDT, CDR2 YYEEEE. CDR3 size: 17 residues. CDR3 amino acids: CASSRRSSGSWVYEQYF. CDR3 DNA sequence: TGTGCCAGCAGCAGAAGGTCTAGCGGGAGTTGGGTCTACGAGCAGTACTTC.

The rearrangement joins TRBV2 to TRBJ2-5; 9 bases agree with TRBD2. The CDR3 length is 18 residues. The junction had 15 bases not matched to a gene; V was cut back by 2 bases and J by 5 bases. CDR1 SNHLY and CDR2 FYNNEI come from the germline V gene. CDR3 bases: TGTGCCAGCAGTGAAATCGGAGTAGCGGGAGACGTTAGGGAGACCCAGTACTTC. This sequence encodes CASSEIGVAGDVRETQYF.

This rearrangement joins TRBV9 to TRBJ2-1; D may be TRBD2 (6 bases). Germline CDR1 is SGDLS and CDR2 is YYNGEE. V was pared by 1 base and J by 3 bases, with 11 bases between. The CDR3 runs to 15 residues. CDR3: CASSVLRDGYNEQFF. In nucleotides, the CDR3 is TGTGCCAGCAGCGTACTGCGGGATGGCTACAATGAGCAGTTCTTC. Using reference TRBV9 and TRBJ2-1 for the parts outside the CDR3, the full variable domain is DSGVTQTPKHLITATGQRVTLRCSPRSGDLSVYWYQQSLDQGLQFLIQYYNGEERAKGNILERFSAQQFPDLHSELNLSSLELGDSALYFCASSVLRDGYNEQFFGPGTRLTVL.

A remark on this clone: The same CDR3 can be traced to other DNA sequences in this sample. The J gene is TRBJ1-1, the V gene TRBV18; TRBD1 agrees at 10 bases. The CDR3 sequence is 15 residues long. V dropped 3 bases and J dropped 4; count of bases not matched to a gene: 5. Germline V CDR1 and CDR2: KGHSH, LQKENI. In DNA form, the CDR3 reads TGTGCCAGCTCACCGACAGGGGGCGTGGGCACTGAAGCTTTCTTT. Translated: CASSPTGGVGTEAFF.

V gene TRBV19 combines with J gene TRBJ1-6; a possible D gene is TRBD1 (5 bases). Trimming shortened V by 5 bases and J by 7 bases, and 9 bases separated the two germline ends. This CDR3 is built from 13 residues. CDR1 and CDR2 from the germline V gene are LNHDA and SQIVND (reference sequence). CDR3 sequence: CASSDSRNSPLHF. CDR3 nucleotide sequence: TGTGCCAGTAGTGACAGCAGAAATTCACCCCTCCACTTT.

The V call is TRBV7-3, the J call TRBJ1-2; weak D call: TRBD1 (6 bases). The V end lost 1 base, the J end lost 8 bases, and 14 bases lay between the germline ends. Germline values: CDR1 SGHTA, CDR2 FQGTGA. This CDR3 is 14 amino acids long. The chain's CDR3 is CASSLIGGPQGYTF. The CDR3 region has the DNA TGTGCCAGCAGCTTAATCGGGGGGCCGCAGGGCTACACCTTC.

CDR3 sequence reads: CASARTSGSSSYNEQFF. As DNA, the CDR3 is TGTGCCAGCGCGAGGACTAGCGGGAGTAGCTCCTACAATGAGCAGTTCTTC. V and J are TRBV27 and TRBJ2-1; 13 positions match TRBD2. Germline CDR1 and CDR2: MNHEY and SMNVEV (reference sequence). V dropped 8 bases and J dropped 0; count of bases not matched to a gene: 7. This CDR3 region has 17 residues.

This clone was found a few times. The V and J genes are TRBV10-2 and TRBJ1-2; the D gene is possibly TRBD1 (5 bases). CDR1 is WSHSY and CDR2 is SAAADI in the germline V gene. The CDR3 length is 11 residues. V lost 3 bases to trimming and J lost 6 bases, with 5 bases between them. The CDR3 loop is CASSDRDGYTF. The CDR3 bases are TGCGCCAGCAGTGACAGGGATGGCTACACCTTC.

This sequence joins TRBV9 and TRBJ2-1; the D gene is possibly TRBD2 (6 bases). Germline V CDR1 and CDR2: SGDLS, YYNGEE. V lost 5 bases and J 4 bases, leaving 10 bases between the germline ends. CDR3 length equals 13 residues. The CDR3 sequence: CASSGTAYNEQFF. CDR3 nucleotide sequence: TGTGCCAGCAGTGGGACTGCTTACAATGAGCAGTTCTTC.

V is TRBV5-5 and J is TRBJ2-7, with D perhaps matching TRBD1 (5 bases). V was trimmed by 7 bases and J by 5 bases, leaving 19 bases between them. CDR3 length equals 14 residues. Germline CDR1 is SGHKS and CDR2 is YYEKEE (reference sequence). Here the CDR3 reads CASLSGSGGNEQYF. In DNA, the CDR3 is TGTGCCAGCCTATCAGGGTCGGGTGGAAACGAGCAGTACTTC.

V gene TRBV5-6 combines with J gene TRBJ2-5, with D perhaps matching TRBD1 (6 bases). Germline V gene lookup returns CDR1 SGHDT and CDR2 YYEEEE. Trimming took 0 bases from V and 5 from J, leaving 14 bases between them. The CDR3 has 15 amino acids. This CDR3 reads CASSLEQGRGETQYF. The CDR3 nucleotides read TGTGCCAGCAGCTTGGAGCAGGGAAGGGGGGAGACCCAGTACTTC.

The genes are TRBV7-9 and TRBJ2-5; 8 bases map to TRBD2. TRBJ2-7 matches the DNA end more closely, so the J call is doubtful. The CDR3 covers 16 residues. Per the germline V gene, CDR1 is SEHNR and CDR2 is FQNEAQ (reference sequence). CDR3 sequence (DNA): TGTGCCAGCAGCCCGACGGGGGGGCGTGAATCCTACGAGCAGTACTTC. Protein: CASSPTGGRESYEQYF.

This rearrangement joins TRBV29-1 to TRBJ2-1; 7 bases map to TRBD2. Germline values: CDR1 SQVTM, CDR2 ANQGSEA. J was trimmed by 0 bases and V by 7 bases; bases with no gene match: 3. This CDR3 is built from 13 residues. CDR3 amino acids: CSGGGSSYNEQFF. The CDR3 nucleotides are TGCAGCGGGGGGGGGAGCTCCTACAATGAGCAGTTCTTC.

The chain is built from TRBV18 and TRBJ2-5; TRBD1 aligns across 9 bases. Germline lookup yields CDR1 KGHSH and CDR2 LQKENI. The CDR3 is 15 amino acids. V shed 3 bases, J shed 5 bases, and the junction held 7 bases outside the gene matches. DNA of the CDR3: TGTGCCAGCTCACCGGGACAGGGCGGTTTGGAGACCCAGTACTTC. Translation gives CASSPGQGGLETQYF.

The genes are TRBV25-1 and TRBJ1-1; TRBD1 aligns across 7 bases. This CDR3 has 17 amino acids. The junction had 9 bases not matched to a gene; V was cut back by 1 base and J by 1 base. Germline V lookup: CDR1 MGHDK, CDR2 SYGVNS. CDR3: CASSESVDRRQNTEAFF. CDR3 nucleotide sequence: TGTGCCAGCAGTGAATCCGTGGACAGGAGACAGAACACTGAAGCTTTCTTT.

The gene calls are TRBV15 and TRBJ1-5; no firm D call. Germline values: CDR1 LNHNV, CDR2 YYDKDF (reference sequence). This CDR3 has 17 amino acids. Between the trimmed V and J ends, which lost 0 bases and 2 bases, there was a span of 14 bases. The CDR3 DNA follows: TGTGCCACCAGCAGAGATTCCAGCCTAGGTGGCAATCAGCCCCAGCATTTT. Protein product: CATSRDSSLGGNQPQHF.

This sequence joins TRBV27 and TRBJ1-1; no clear D gene. Trimming shortened V by 1 base and J by 2 bases, and 17 bases separated the two germline ends. CDR1 is MNHEY and CDR2 is SMNVEV in the germline V gene (reference sequence). This CDR3 region has 17 residues. The CDR3 sequence is CASSLLYSRGINTEAFF. Written as DNA, the CDR3 is TGTGCCAGCAGTTTATTGTATAGTCGGGGTATTAACACTGAAGCTTTCTTT.

The rearrangement links TRBV7-3 to TRBJ1-5; D is undetermined. V lost 2 bases to trimming and J lost 5 bases, with 7 bases between them. The germline V gene encodes CDR1 SGHTA and CDR2 FQGTGA. The CDR3 is 13 amino acids. The CDR3 spells CASSLGGHQPQHF. CDR3 bases: TGTGCCAGCAGCTTAGGCGGGCATCAGCCCCAGCATTTT.

The V gene is TRBV29-1, the J gene TRBJ2-5; 10 bases fit TRBD1. The germline CDR1 and CDR2 sequences are SQVTM and ANQGSEA. The junction had 6 bases not matched to a gene; V was cut back by 7 bases and J by 1 base. The CDR3 consists of 14 residues. CDR3 nucleotide sequence: TGCAGCGCCTGGACAGGGGGTCTCCAAGAGACCCAGTACTTC. Translating it yields CSAWTGGLQETQYF.

This chain joins TRBV9 and TRBJ1-4; D is undetermined. CDR1 is SGDLS and CDR2 is YYNGEE in the germline V gene. V lost 4 bases, J lost 7 bases, and 17 bases lay in between. This CDR3 contains 15 residues. Here the CDR3 reads CASSPRPQFSEKLFF. For the CDR3, the DNA is TGTGCCAGCAGCCCTCGTCCTCAGTTCAGTGAAAAACTGTTTTTT.